This TCR beta chain was identified in a study of cytomegalovirus exposure and HLA in healthy donors. Overall study results and limits: TCR sequences were mostly rare, though some public TCRs occurred in many donors. Subsequent analysis revealed that first-cohort TCR clusters tended to co-occur in the approximately 120 validation repertoires. A list of approximately 160 TCR beta chains associated with cytomegalovirus was given.

Libraries were prepared by immunoSEQ multiplex PCR; TCRdb keeps only in-frame clonotypes and omits some of them. The table lists 100,000 to 120,000 clones, approximately 94% of them singletons. The donors were members of the validation cohort, which comprised 120 subjects and was separate from the first cohort of some 680 subjects. Concerning this clone: Its cognate antigen is unknown.

Germline V gene sequence: CDR1 SGDLS, CDR2 YYNGEE. V lost 0 bases and J lost 8, with 12 bases in between. The CDR3 length is 14 residues. J is TRBJ1-5 and V is TRBV9, with D possibly TRBD1 on 6 matching bases. The sample comprised PBMCs. The TCR comes from a woman aged 18-29 years in good health and CMV-seronegative. CDR3 in amino acids: CASSVGQGWEPQHF. The CDR3 bases are TGTGCCAGCAGCGTAGGGCAGGGGTGGGAGCCCCAGCATTTT.